The present T cell receptor (beta chain) was sequenced within a study of response to subunit inactivated influenza vaccine. CDR1 DFQATT and CDR2 SNEGSKA come from the germline V gene (reference sequence). The CDR3 loop spans 11 amino acids. Using its own MiXCR run on the RT-PCR reads, TCRdb lists one record per CDR3 protein. The table lists about 480,000 distinct CDR3 sequences, approximately 24% of them singletons. Sequencing was performed on CD4+ T cells sorted from PBMCs, taken roughly 5 days after vaccination. This chain joins TRBV20-1 and TRBJ1-1; no firm D call. This clonotype was sampled from a middle-aged man who received an inactivated influenza vaccine. CDR3 coding DNA: TGCAGCGATAGACACAACACTGAAGCTTTCTTT. Protein sequence: CSDRHNTEAFF.